The 26 T cell receptor beta chains given below trace back to one sample, sequenced in a study of blood T cells in healthy people across ages. Sample-barcoded 5' priming and a J-beta primer mix drove a second PCR of 7 to 11 cycles. TCRdb itself ran the 5' RACE reads through MiXCR, one entry per CDR3 protein. The table includes roughly 500,000 distinct CDR3 sequences, 27% detected once. Material for sequencing was blood. The receptors here all came from a woman aged 70-85 years in good health.

V is TRBV5-1 and J is TRBJ2-5; 12 nucleotides agree with TRBD2. Germline lookup yields CDR1 SGHRS and CDR2 YFSETQ. The CDR3 consists of 14 residues. V gave up 4 bases and J gave up 7 bases; unmatched junction bases: 5. This CDR3 reads CASSITSGGPTQYF. CDR3 in DNA: TGCGCCAGCAGCATAACTAGCGGGGGGCCGACCCAGTACTTC.

The gene calls are TRBV20-1 and TRBJ2-1, with a tentative D call TRBD2 (5 bases). CDR1 and CDR2 (germline): DFQATT, SNEGSKA (reference sequence). Trimming shortened V by 5 bases and J by 9 bases, and 14 bases separated the two germline ends. This CDR3 contains 12 residues. The CDR3 DNA follows: TGCAGTGCTGTTCCGACTGCGGGTGAGCAGTTCTTC. This gives the protein CSAVPTAGEQFF.

The chain has TRBV18 and TRBJ1-1, with TRBD1 as a possible D gene (5 bases). Deletions cut 1 base from V and 5 bases from J, with 14 bases between. There are 15 residues in the CDR3. CDR1 KGHSH and CDR2 LQKENI come from the germline V gene. The CDR3 sequence: CASSPRDLVGTEAFF. CDR3 bases: TGTGCCAGCTCACCACGGGACTTGGTAGGAACTGAAGCTTTCTTT.

V is TRBV5-1 and J is TRBJ1-2; the D is unclear. The germline CDR1 and CDR2 sequences are SGHRS and YFSETQ. Trimming took 3 bases from V and 4 from J, leaving 13 bases between them. The CDR3 extends over 14 amino acids. CDR3 protein: CASSSHSPSYGYTF. CDR3 in DNA: TGCGCCAGCAGCTCCCACTCCCCAAGCTATGGCTACACCTTC.

J is TRBJ2-2 and V is TRBV5-1, with TRBD2 matching 15 bases. The CDR3 spans 18 residues. J was trimmed by 1 base and V by 7 bases; bases with no gene match: 8. CDR1 is SGHRS and CDR2 is YFSETQ in the germline V gene. DNA of the CDR3: TGCGCCAGCGCCCCCGGGACTAGCGGGGGGAAGAACACCGGGGAGCTGTTTTTT. Translation: CASAPGTSGGKNTGELFF.

The chain is built from TRBV29-1 and TRBJ2-4; D is possibly TRBD2 (5 bases). CDR1 is SQVTM, CDR2 ANQGSEA, per germline. The CDR3 sequence is 13 residues long. Trimming cost V 4 bases and J 6 bases, with 13 bases left between them. The CDR3 loop reads CSVAWWSGNIQYF. In nucleotides, the CDR3 is TGCAGCGTTGCGTGGTGGAGCGGAAACATTCAGTACTTC.

The table lists this clonotype with a count of one. The gene calls are TRBV7-3 and TRBJ1-2; D is possibly TRBD1 (5 bases). Trimming removed 1 base at V and 7 bases at J, with 13 bases between. CDR1 and CDR2 from the germline V gene are SGHTA and FQGTGA. The CDR3 is 14 residues long. For the CDR3, the DNA is TGTGCCAGCAGCTTAATGGGGCAGGATAGTGGCTACACCTTC. Protein: CASSLMGQDSGYTF.

The V and J genes are TRBV12-5 and TRBJ1-2; D gene ambiguous. Germline V gene sequence: CDR1 LGHNT, CDR2 FRNRAP. V lost 9 bases to trimming and J lost 0 bases, with 11 bases between them. This CDR3 is built from 13 residues. CDR3: CASGLIANYGYTF. The CDR3 DNA sequence: TGTGCTAGCGGACTGATAGCTAACTATGGCTACACCTTC. The entire variable domain, with the rest obtained from reference TRBV12-5 and TRBJ1-2, is as follows: DARVTQTPRHKVTEMGQEVTMRCQPILGHNTVFWYRQTMMQGLELLAYFRNRAPLDDSGMPKDRFSAEMPDATLATLKIQPSEPRDSAVYFCASGLIANYGYTFGSGTRLTVV.

V gene TRBV7-2 combines with J gene TRBJ2-5; 8 nucleotides line up with TRBD1. This CDR3 region has 14 residues. The V gene end was trimmed by 5 bases and the J gene end by 4 bases; junction bases not matched to a gene: 6. CDR1 and CDR2 (germline): SGHTA, FQGNSA. CDR3: CASSLDRATETQYF. In nucleotides, the CDR3 is TGTGCCAGCAGCCTGGACAGGGCGACAGAGACCCAGTACTTC.

The rearrangement uses TRBV6-2 or TRBV6-3 and TRBJ1-2; D is ambiguous. CDR3 length: 13 residues. Germline V gene lookup returns CDR1 MNHEY and CDR2 SVGEGT. Trimming took off 3 bases at V and 2 bases at J, with 7 bases between the two ends. This CDR3 is CASSYARNYGYTF. In DNA form, the CDR3 reads TGTGCCAGCAGTTATGCGCGCAACTATGGCTACACCTTC.

The V call is TRBV10-3, the J call TRBJ1-3; D uncertain. Germline CDR1 and CDR2: ENHRY and SYGVKD. The V end was cut by 4 bases, the J end by 0 bases, with 13 bases between. The CDR3 length is 16 residues. The CDR3 DNA reads TGTGCCATCAGTGTTGAGGAGACAAGCTCTGGAAACACCATATATTTT. Its translation: CAISVEETSSGNTIYF.

The chain uses TRBV4-2 and TRBJ2-3, with D perhaps TRBD2 (7 bases). This CDR3 region has 13 residues. Germline CDR1 LGHNA, CDR2 YNFKEQ. With 6 bases removed from V and 6 bases from J, the gap between germline ends came to 13 bases. CDR3 in amino acids: CASSRGAGDTQYF. In DNA, the CDR3 is TGTGCCAGCAGTCGGGGGGCAGGGGATACGCAGTATTTT.

The J gene is TRBJ2-5, the V gene TRBV28, with D perhaps given as TRBD1 or TRBD2 (5 bases each). The end of the DNA fits TRBJ2-7 better, so the J call may be wrong. The CDR3 spans 15 residues. Germline V gene sequence: CDR1 MDHEN, CDR2 SYDVKM. The CDR3 coding sequence is TGTGCCAGCAGTTCAACCTGGGGGAACTCCTACGAGCAGTACTTC. Encoded protein: CASSSTWGNSYEQYF.

This clonotype was observed a handful of times. The rearrangement links TRBV2 to TRBJ2-3, with D possibly TRBD1 on 5 matching bases. The CDR3 contains 11 residues. Germline loops: CDR1 SNHLY, CDR2 FYNNEI. Trimming left V 6 bases short and J 7 bases short, with 8 bases between. CDR3 sequence reads: CASSQGNTQYF. DNA for the CDR3: TGTGCCAGCAGCCAGGGAAATACGCAGTATTTT. The full variable domain, its missing parts supplied by reference TRBV2 and TRBJ2-3, is EPEVTQTPSHQVTQMGQEVILRCVPISNHLYFYWYRQILGQKVEFLVSFYNNEISEKSEIFDDQFSVERPDGSNFTLKIRSTKLEDSAMYFCASSQGNTQYFGPGTRLTVL.

This clonotype was seen a handful of times. The chain carries TRBV24-1 and TRBJ1-2; 7 positions agree with TRBD1. CDR1 and CDR2 from the germline V gene are KGHDR and SFDVKD. CDR3 size: 14 residues. J gave up 8 bases and V 3 bases, and 8 bases lay outside the gene matches. In DNA form, the CDR3 reads TGTGCCACCAGTGATGGGAACAGGGGTACCGGCTACACCTTC. Residues: CATSDGNRGTGYTF.

The DNA for the CDR3 is TGTGCCAGCAGCCCCTGGACTAGCGGGGACACAGATACGCAGTATTTT. This translates into CASSPWTSGDTDTQYF. The gene calls are TRBV3-1 and TRBJ2-3; 12 bases agree with TRBD2. Germline trimming cut 4 bases from V and 2 bases from J; bases unmatched to any gene: 4. Germline loops: CDR1 LGHDT, CDR2 YNNKEL (reference sequence). The CDR3 is 16 residues long.

This clonotype turned up a few times. The chain has TRBV5-1 and TRBJ2-2; TRBD1 might be the D (6 bases). The CDR3 contains 16 residues. Germline-derived CDR1 and CDR2 are SGHRS and YFSETQ. V dropped 4 bases and J dropped 0 bases, with 13 bases sitting between them. This chain's CDR3 is CASSPDAGANTGELFF. In nucleotides, the CDR3 is TGCGCCAGCAGCCCGGACGCAGGGGCGAACACCGGGGAGCTGTTTTTT.

Details on this clonotype: Compared with germline, one end of the junction differs, possibly owing to a read error. This chain links TRBV5-1 with TRBJ2-1; TRBD1 matches 9 bases. Judging by the DNA end, TRBJ2-7 fits better; the J call may be wrong. CDR3 size: 15 residues. CDR1 is SGHRS and CDR2 is YFSETQ in the germline V gene. The CDR3 DNA is TGTGCCAGCAGCTTAGGTGGACAGGGGTCCTACGAGCAGTACTTC. Translating gives CASSLGGQGSYEQYF.

This clonotype was counted only a few times. J is TRBJ1-4 and V is TRBV6-6; D is perhaps TRBD1 (5 bases). V lost 4 bases to trimming and J lost 8 bases, with 17 bases between them. Germline-derived CDR1 and CDR2 are MNHNY and SVGAGI (reference sequence). CDR3 length: 15 residues. The CDR3 DNA follows: TGTGCCAGCAGTTCGAAGGGGTGGGGAACCGAAAAACTGTTTTTT. Residues: CASSSKGWGTEKLFF.

A few counts support this clonotype. The chain joins TRBV12-3 or TRBV12-4 to TRBJ2-5; the match to TRBD1 covers 12 bases. The CDR3 is 16 amino acids. The V and J ends lost 6 bases and 1 base, in that order; junction bases with no gene match: 6. The CDR3 nucleotides are TGTGCCAGCAGGGGGGGACAGGGGGCCGTCCAAGAGACCCAGTACTTC. Amino acid sequence: CASRGGQGAVQETQYF.

The genes are TRBV6-6 and TRBJ2-1; 8 nucleotides agree with TRBD1. The last part of the DNA fits TRBJ2-7 better; the J call may be wrong. CDR1 and CDR2 (germline): MNHNY, SVGAGI (reference sequence). The CDR3 runs to 16 residues. This chain's CDR3 is CASSWHRDRPTYEQYF. The CDR3 DNA reads TGTGCCAGCAGTTGGCACCGGGACAGGCCCACCTACGAGCAGTACTTC.

About this clonotype: Germline and junction disagree at one end, which may indicate a read error. This sequence joins TRBV29-1 and TRBJ1-2; tentative D call: TRBD1 (5 bases). Per the germline V gene, CDR1 is SQVTM and CDR2 is ANQGSEA. The CDR3 has 12 amino acids. This CDR3 is CSVGGDNYDYTF. The CDR3 nucleotides read TGCAGCGTTGGGGGGGATAACTATGACTACACCTTC.

V gene TRBV29-1 combines with J gene TRBJ2-5; D gene unclear. Germline CDR1 and CDR2: SQVTM and ANQGSEA. V was shortened by 2 bases and J by 1 base, with 8 bases between the two germline ends. This CDR3 comprises 13 residues. This chain's CDR3 is CSVESGPQETQYF. In nucleotides, the CDR3 is TGCAGCGTTGAATCGGGTCCCCAAGAGACCCAGTACTTC. Looking up the rest from reference TRBV29-1 and TRBJ2-5 gives the full variable domain: SAVISQKPSRDICQRGTSLTIQCQVDSQVTMMFWYRQQPGQSLTLIATANQGSEATYESGFVIDKFPISRPNLTFSTLTVSNMSPEDSSIYLCSVESGPQETQYFGPGTRLLVL.

This clonotype was picked up a small number of times. The junction departs from the called germline gene at one end, perhaps through a read error. The gene calls are TRBV7-7 and TRBJ2-5; D remains unclear. The CDR3 covers 13 residues. CDR1 SSHAT and CDR2 FNYEAQ come from the germline V gene (reference sequence). The CDR3 region is CASSFDHQEIQYF. CDR3 in DNA: TGTGCTAGCAGCTTTGACCACCAGGAGATCCAGTACTTC.

This rearrangement joins TRBV4-3 to TRBJ1-6; a possible D gene is TRBD1 (5 bases). CDR1 is LGHNA, CDR2 YSLEER, per germline. This CDR3 comprises 15 residues. Deletions cut 0 bases from V and 9 bases from J, with 12 bases between. The CDR3 spells CASSQEARAASPLHF. Written as DNA, the CDR3 is TGCGCCAGCAGCCAAGAGGCCAGGGCGGCTTCACCCCTCCACTTT.

This clonotype was observed many times. The chain has TRBV20-1 and TRBJ2-7; possible D gene TRBD1, 5 bases. The CDR3 totals 13 residues. Trimming pared 1 base from V and 6 bases from J, leaving 13 bases between. Per the germline V gene, CDR1 is DFQATT and CDR2 is SNEGSKA (reference sequence). The CDR3: CSARAGQLGEQYF. The CDR3 bases are TGCAGTGCTAGAGCAGGACAATTAGGCGAGCAGTACTTC.